This T cell receptor beta chain is from a study of vaccination and CD4 T cells after COVID-19. Study summary: The authors exposed cells to overlapping spike peptides derived from SARS-CoV-2, HCoV-NL63, HCoV-OC43 and HCoV-229E.

Oncomine TCR Beta short-read sequencing was applied to DNA from cultured CD4+ T cells. Researchers extracted genomic DNA from CD4+ T cells that had been cultured. TCRdb reprocessed the PCR reads via MiXCR and lists one record per CDR3 protein. This sample carries about 22,000 distinct CDR3 sequences, under 40% of them seen once, and the ten largest clones take around 8.6%. Time point here: late sampling 161 to 241 days after vaccination in three convalescent patients. Treatment of the sample: roughly 10-day PBMC culture with coronavirus spike peptide pools or control peptides (ViraFEST assay). Study-level findings and limits: Convalescent patients had a median around 90% of post-vaccine SARS-CoV-2-reactive clones that were detected only after vaccination, not before it.

Trimming at V came to 4 bases and at J to 0 bases, leaving 11 bases not matched to a gene. This CDR3 comprises 16 residues. CDR1 DFQATT and CDR2 SNEGSKA come from the germline V gene (reference sequence). In the case of this clonotype: What it binds is not known.

The starting material was CD4+ T cells from blood, cultured in vitro, obtained about 7 months after SARS-CoV-2 vaccination. The chain couples TRBV20-1 to TRBJ2-7; 8 bases map to TRBD1. This sequence was found in a human donor who had recovered from COVID-19. CDR3 nucleotides: TGCAGTGCTACCGAGGGGACAGGAAAGTCCTCCTACGAGCAGTACTTC. The encoded protein is CSATEGTGKSSYEQYF.